This T cell receptor (beta chain) was captured by sequencing in a study of OX40 agonist ivuxolimab in advanced cancers. Looking at the study overall: The dose-escalation cohort was about 83% male, with a mean age of around 60 years, ranging about 23 to 90. Having had anti-PD-1, anti-PD-L1 or anti-CTLA-4 therapy before was allowed, and around 39% had some.

Sequencing was performed with immunoSEQ multiplex PCR; in TCRdb, only in-frame clones are kept and a portion is missing. The table lists tens of thousands of clones, roughly nine tenths of them singletons. The CDR3 is 13 residues long. The V end lost 8 bases, the J end lost 5 bases, and 12 bases lay between the germline ends. Germline V gene lookup returns CDR1 MNHNS and CDR2 SASEGT. Sample: CD4+ or CD8+ T cells sorted from blood, taken in a trial of the OX40 agonist ivuxolimab. The TCR sequence derives from an adult with an advanced solid tumor such as melanoma, head and neck, liver or kidney cancer. The chain joins TRBV6-1 to TRBJ1-4, with D possibly matching TRBD1 (6 bases). As DNA, the CDR3 is TGTGCCAGCCGTTGGACAGCAAATGAAAAACTGTTTTTT. Translating it yields CASRWTANEKLFF.